The present T cell receptor beta chain was sequenced within a study of shared clonotypes between healthy human individuals. The protocol was immunoSEQ multiplex PCR, while the TCRdb copy is restricted to in-frame clones and leaves out a portion. The data contain some 2.4 million clones, 93% of them singletons. The CDR3 is 16 amino acids. CDR1 is MGHRA, CDR2 YSYEKL, per germline. The J segment lost 4 bases and the V segment lost 4 bases, leaving 7 bases of the junction unmatched. This clone was picked up one time. The sample comprised naive CD4+ T cells from PBMCs. The sample's subset: CD45RA+ positively selected. This chain links TRBV4-1 with TRBJ2-1, with 10 bases that match TRBD2. The source is a young man in good health. Some clones in this sample may be carry-over from other donors' samples. The CDR3 sequence: CASSRSIAGGYNEQFF. CDR3 coding DNA: TGCGCCAGCAGCCGATCCATAGCGGGAGGTTACAATGAGCAGTTCTTC.